A single sample gave rise to the 26 T cell receptor beta chains below, sequenced in a study of blood T cell repertoires in COVID-19. Some clones are missing from TCRdb's copy, which holds only in-frame ones; the method was immunoSEQ multiplex PCR. The sample yields some 8,000 clones, around four fifths seen once. Material for sequencing was peripheral blood. These receptors were obtained from a human donor in a cohort sampled during active COVID-19.

V and J are TRBV11-2 and TRBJ2-1; 9 bases map to TRBD1. The length of the CDR3 is 15 residues. CDR1 SGHAT and CDR2 FQNNGV come from the germline V gene. The ends lost 8 bases at V and 2 bases at J; junction bases unmatched: 7. CDR3 protein: CASASGTGPYNEQFF. CDR3 in DNA: TGTGCCAGCGCTTCCGGGACAGGGCCCTACAATGAGCAGTTCTTC.

The gene calls are TRBV9 and TRBJ1-6; TRBD1 is a possible D gene (6 bases). The V gene's germline CDR1 is SGDLS and CDR2 YYNGEE. The CDR3 covers 16 residues. The V gene lost 5 bases and the J gene lost 1 base, with 13 bases spanning the gap. The CDR3 loop is CASSPGDGSYNSPLHF. CDR3 in DNA: TGTGCCAGCAGTCCAGGGGACGGGTCCTATAATTCACCCCTCCACTTT.

The rearrangement uses TRBV2 and TRBJ1-1; the match to TRBD1 covers 9 bases. The CDR3 has 15 amino acids. Germline V gene sequence: CDR1 SNHLY, CDR2 FYNNEI. V trimming: 6 bases; J trimming: 3 bases; junction bases outside the gene matches: 8. The CDR3, as DNA: TGTGCCAGCAGCGCCACAGGGGGCTGGTACACTGAAGCTTTCTTT. This codes for CASSATGGWYTEAFF.

The chain recombines TRBV12-5 with TRBJ2-1; TRBD2 agrees at 12 bases. There are 17 residues in the CDR3. With 2 bases clipped from V and 4 bases from J, the junction kept 6 bases outside the gene matches. Germline V gene sequence: CDR1 LGHNT, CDR2 FRNRAP. The CDR3 loop is CASGLFGLAGMYNEQFF. The CDR3 bases are TGTGCTAGTGGTTTGTTCGGACTAGCGGGGATGTACAATGAGCAGTTCTTC. Filled out from reference TRBV12-5 and TRBJ2-1, the complete variable domain reads DARVTQTPRHKVTEMGQEVTMRCQPILGHNTVFWYRQTMMQGLELLAYFRNRAPLDDSGMPKDRFSAEMPDATLATLKIQPSEPRDSAVYFCASGLFGLAGMYNEQFFGPGTRLTVL.

V is TRBV28 and J is TRBJ2-1, with D perhaps matching TRBD1 (6 bases). Trimming stripped 5 bases from V and 8 bases from J, with 19 bases between. The CDR3 has 15 amino acids. Germline assignment: CDR1 MDHEN and CDR2 SYDVKM. The CDR3 DNA is TGTGCCAGCAGTCCGGGCTTGGGGGCGGTGGATGAGCAGTTCTTC. Protein product: CASSPGLGAVDEQFF.

V gene TRBV4-2 combines with J gene TRBJ2-1; TRBD2 matches 9 bases. The V and J ends lost 4 bases and 15 bases, in that order; junction bases with no gene match: 16. Germline V gene sequence: CDR1 LGHNA, CDR2 YNFKEQ. The CDR3 loop spans 15 amino acids. The DNA for the CDR3 is TGTGCCAGCAGCCCGGCGGGAGGGGGGGCCTTTAGTCGGTTCTTC. This codes for CASSPAGGGAFSRFF.

This chain uses TRBV5-6 with TRBJ1-2, with D tentatively TRBD1 (5 bases). Trimming took off 7 bases at V and 4 bases at J, with 17 bases between the two ends. The germline V gene encodes CDR1 SGHDT and CDR2 YYEEEE. The CDR3 sequence is 14 residues long. CDR3 sequence (DNA): TGTGCCAGCTCCCCTCCGGGGGGGAGCTATGGCTACACCTTC. It yields the protein CASSPPGGSYGYTF.

The chain employs TRBV12-3 or TRBV12-4 and TRBJ1-2; 8 bases align to TRBD1. CDR3 length equals 13 residues. Trimming took 1 base from V and 5 from J; bases not matched to a gene: 0. CDR3 nucleotide sequence: TGTGCCAGCAGTTTAGACAGGGGGTATGGCTACACCTTC. Translating it yields CASSLDRGYGYTF.

J is TRBJ1-1 and V is TRBV5-1; 7 bases match TRBD1. V shed 0 bases and J 5 bases; nucleotides not matched to a gene: 4. The CDR3 totals 14 residues. From germline, CDR1 is SGHRS and CDR2 YFSETQ. The CDR3 DNA is TGCGCCAGCAGCTTGGTTCAGGGGGAGACTGAAGCTTTCTTT. It encodes CASSLVQGETEAFF.

V is TRBV7-9 and J is TRBJ1-5, with 12 nucleotides matching TRBD1. CDR1 is SEHNR and CDR2 is FQNEAQ in the germline V gene (reference sequence). Trimming cost V 6 bases and J 5 bases; bases outside gene matches: 5. The CDR3 is 15 amino acids. CDR3 region: CASSLGQGAHQPQHF. CDR3 in DNA: TGTGCCAGCAGTTTGGGACAGGGGGCCCATCAGCCCCAGCATTTT.

V gene TRBV7-2 combines with J gene TRBJ2-3, with TRBD1 identical over 8 bases. Germline trimming cut 2 bases from V and 2 bases from J; bases unmatched to any gene: 9. CDR1 SGHTA and CDR2 FQGNSA come from the germline V gene. CDR3 length: 17 amino acids. The chain's CDR3 is CASSLMAGGANTDTQYF. The CDR3 coding sequence is TGTGCCAGCAGCTTAATGGCAGGGGGCGCCAACACAGATACGCAGTATTTT.

The chain employs TRBV6-2 or TRBV6-3 and TRBJ2-3; the match to TRBD2 covers 7 bases. This CDR3 region has 15 residues. Germline CDR1 MNHEY, CDR2 SVGEGT. With 6 bases clipped from V and 0 bases from J, the junction kept 6 bases outside the gene matches. As DNA, the CDR3 is TGTGCCAGCAGCGTACTAGCGACTAGCACAGATACGCAGTATTTT. Translated: CASSVLATSTDTQYF.

This clone came up a few times. This chain connects TRBV23-1 to TRBJ2-7; 11 bases line up with TRBD1. TRBV23-1 is an open reading frame, and its role is uncertain. The CDR3 is 16 residues long. J gave up 2 bases and V 2 bases, and 5 bases lay outside the gene matches. CDR3 DNA sequence: TGCGCCAGCAGTCAAGTGGACAGGGGGCGGCCCTACGAGCAGTACTTC. This encodes CASSQVDRGRPYEQYF.

The chain combines TRBV19 with TRBJ2-2, with TRBD1 identical over 7 bases. Trimming removed 10 bases from V and 5 bases from J; junction bases left unmatched: 4. The CDR3 extends over 12 amino acids. Germline-derived CDR1 and CDR2 are LNHDA and SQIVND (reference sequence). DNA for the CDR3: TGTGCCACCGCGACAGGGACCGGGGAGCTGTTTTTT. Its protein product is CATATGTGELFF.

This clone turned up a few times. The chain joins TRBV4-1 to TRBJ2-1; 8 bases align to TRBD1. CDR1 and CDR2 (germline): MGHRA, YSYEKL. The CDR3 spans 20 residues. Unmatched junction bases numbered 19, after V lost 1 base and J lost 5 bases. The CDR3 loop is CASSQGVGSRGPGPDNEQFF. DNA for the CDR3: TGCGCCAGCAGCCAAGGGGTTGGGTCCAGGGGGCCGGGCCCGGACAATGAGCAGTTCTTC.

The V call is TRBV7-9, the J call TRBJ2-1; a possible D gene is TRBD1 (6 bases). Germline V gene data show CDR1 as SEHNR and CDR2 as FQNEAQ (reference sequence). This CDR3 contains 15 residues. With 2 bases removed from V and 4 bases from J, the gap between germline ends came to 12 bases. CDR3 nucleotide sequence: TGTGCCAGCAGCTTAATACAGGGTATATACAATGAGCAGTTCTTC. Translating it yields CASSLIQGIYNEQFF. The variable domain in full, with the rest retrieved from reference TRBV7-9 and TRBJ2-1, is DTGVSQNPRHKITKRGQNVTFRCDPISEHNRLYWYRQTLGQGPEFLTYFQNEAQLEKSRLLSDRFSAERPKGSFSTLEIQRTEQGDSAMYLCASSLIQGIYNEQFFGPGTRLTVL.

The rearrangement joins TRBV15 to TRBJ1-2, with D possibly being TRBD1 (5 bases). V was clipped by 3 bases and J by 0 bases, with 11 bases between them. The length of the CDR3 is 15 residues. CDR1 and CDR2 from the germline V gene are LNHNV and YYDKDF (reference sequence). CDR3 DNA sequence: TGTGCCACCAGCAGCGTATACAGGTCTAACTATGGCTACACCTTC. Residues: CATSSVYRSNYGYTF.

The V and J genes are TRBV7-9 and TRBJ2-1, with TRBD2 matching 8 bases. Germline trimming cut 5 bases from V and 3 bases from J; bases unmatched to any gene: 6. Germline assignment: CDR1 SEHNR and CDR2 FQNEAQ (reference sequence). CDR3 length equals 15 residues. Here the CDR3 DNA reads TGTGCCAGCAGCCCCACTAGCGGTTACTACAATGAGCAGTTCTTC. Translating it yields CASSPTSGYYNEQFF.

The V and J genes are TRBV7-8 and TRBJ2-5, with D maybe TRBD2 (6 bases). The V and J ends lost 6 bases and 13 bases respectively, with 30 bases between them. Germline loops: CDR1 SGHVS, CDR2 FQNEAQ. This CDR3 contains 16 residues. The CDR3 reads CASSRSRRGEWEVLYF. CDR3 in DNA: TGTGCCAGCAGTCGGTCCAGGAGGGGAGAGTGGGAAGTCCTGTACTTC. The whole variable domain, filled in from reference TRBV7-8 and TRBJ2-5, reads GAGVSQSPRYKVAKRGQDVALRCDPISGHVSLFWYQQALGQGPEFLTYFQNEAQLDKSGLPSDRFFAERPEGSVSTLKIQRTQQEDSAVYLCASSRSRRGEWEVLYFGPGTRLLVL.

The genes are TRBV25-1 and TRBJ1-5, with a possible D match to TRBD1 (5 bases). The germline V gene has CDR1 MGHDK and CDR2 SYGVNS. Trimming removed 6 bases from V and 5 bases from J, with 11 bases in between. The CDR3 runs to 13 residues. The CDR3 here is CASSPTGDQPQHF. CDR3 nucleotide sequence: TGTGCCAGCAGCCCCACGGGGGATCAGCCCCAGCATTTT.

The CDR3 loop is CASSSGTAYYGYTF. The CDR3 nucleotides are TGTGCCAGCAGTTCTGGGACAGCCTACTATGGCTACACCTTC. The rearrangement joins TRBV28 to TRBJ1-2, with 7 nucleotides matching TRBD1. With 4 bases clipped from V and 3 bases from J, the junction kept 5 bases outside the gene matches. Germline CDR1 is MDHEN and CDR2 is SYDVKM. This CDR3 region has 14 residues.

This clone turned up a few times. The V and J genes are TRBV4-3 and TRBJ2-1; TRBD2 matches at 13 bases. The trim removed 3 bases at V and 7 bases at J, leaving 9 bases unmatched. Germline CDR1 is LGHNA and CDR2 is YSLEER. The CDR3 is 17 residues long. The CDR3 coding sequence is TGCGCCAGCAGCCATGCTACTAGCGGGAGGGCCTTGAATGAGCAGTTCTTC. As protein: CASSHATSGRALNEQFF.

The chain recombines TRBV6-2 or TRBV6-3 with TRBJ2-1, with 15 bases matching TRBD2. The CDR3 is 19 residues long. The ends lost 4 bases at V and 4 bases at J; junction bases unmatched: 11. Germline V CDR1 and CDR2: MNHEY, SVGEGT. CDR3 bases: TGTGCCAGCAGTTCAACGGGACTAGCGGGAGGTGGGGCTTACAATGAGCAGTTCTTC. Translating it yields CASSSTGLAGGGAYNEQFF.

This chain links TRBV6-5 with TRBJ1-2; unclear D gene. Germline loops: CDR1 MNHEY, CDR2 SVGAGI. The CDR3 loop spans 15 amino acids. The ends were cut back, 6 bases at V and 8 bases at J, with 22 bases in the middle. The CDR3 DNA follows: TGTGCCAGCAGCATCCACGGTGGTGAACGGTTGGGCTACACCTTC. It is translated as CASSIHGGERLGYTF.

This clone has a single count. The gene calls are TRBV27 and TRBJ2-1, with 10 nucleotides matching TRBD2. CDR3 length: 15 residues. The V gene's germline CDR1 is MNHEY and CDR2 SMNVEV (reference sequence). V was clipped by 6 bases and J by 8 bases; unmatched bases: 10. CDR3 in DNA: TGTGCCAGCAGGGTATTAGCGGGAGGAATCGATGAGCAGTTCTTC. Translation gives CASRVLAGGIDEQFF.

This clone appeared a few times. The chain employs TRBV5-8 and TRBJ2-1; TRBD2 aligns across 10 bases. The length of the CDR3 is 17 residues. V shed 4 bases, J shed 4 bases, and the junction held 11 bases outside the gene matches. Germline assignment: CDR1 SGHTS and CDR2 YDEGEE. CDR3 residues: CASSGIDTSGDYNEQFF. CDR3 bases: TGTGCCAGCAGCGGGATAGACACTAGCGGGGATTACAATGAGCAGTTCTTC.